This TCR beta chain was captured in a study of response to subunit inactivated influenza vaccine. Study-wide results and caveats: Authors suggested each seasonal influenza vaccination recruits few new T cells.

TCRdb re-called the RT-PCR reads through MiXCR, storing one row per CDR3 protein. The data show more than 400,000 distinct CDR3 sequences, around 9.9% seen once. Losses at the gene ends were 3 bases for V and 2 bases for J; bases not matched to a gene: 7. The CDR3 has 15 residues. Germline assignment: CDR1 SQVTM and CDR2 ANQGSEA. This clonotype was detected many times. The antigen remains unidentified. The rearrangement joins TRBV29-1 to TRBJ2-1; 7 nucleotides match TRBD1. Specimen: PBMCs from blood, collected about 6 weeks after vaccination. This TCR derives from a man between 50 and 59 years old who received an inactivated influenza vaccine. The CDR3 DNA reads TGCAGCGTTGAGGACGACAGGGAAACCTACAATGAGCAGTTCTTC. Its protein product is CSVEDDRETYNEQFF.